This paragraph covers one TCR beta chain sequence. In its sample, this clonotype was seen a few times. The target of this receptor is not known. Base-call qualities are not available, and no considerably larger clone is one nucleotide away. This entry is derived from a study of CD8 T cells in ankylosing spondylitis (dated 2017 in TCRdb). About the full investigation: The study profiled T cell receptor beta repertoires in healthy donors and ankylosing spondylitis patients to find disease-linked TCR variants. In total, the full study cohort was made up of roughly 110 healthy donors and 25 to 30 ankylosing spondylitis patients. Peripheral blood was sampled, and synovial fluid was also collected from ankylosing spondylitis patients.

Sequencing was carried out with an Illumina HiSeq 2500. Quantitative 5'-RACE with molecular barcodes was used to prepare TCR beta libraries. Processing in the source paper ran as follows. Disease-linked TCR variants were identified with a new computational method built on a probabilistic model of VDJ rearrangement. The public reads were run again by TCRdb, first through fastp at Q25 and then through MiXCR, and only productive beta chains were kept. For every CDR3 protein sequence, its rows merge into one entry that carries the most common genes and DNA. The V and J calls shown here were made by TCRdb, not taken from the authors' results. Counted in this sample were a few hundred thousand distinct CDR3 sequences; about 10% of them appeared once. Clones ranked in the top ten supply under 25% of the sample. On the study overall, not on this receptor specifically: A CD8+ phenotype was shown by the disease-linked clones, which were found at relatively low frequencies in peripheral blood. Some of the motif variants had been reported before in the synovial fluid and blood of reactive arthritis patients, a finding that suggests common disease-initiation mechanisms. A TCR beta motif made up of eight or nine highly homologous amino acid variants appeared to be characteristic of blood from ankylosing spondylitis patients. The disease-linked clones were reported as significantly enriched in matched synovial fluid samples from ankylosing spondylitis patients.

From its cysteine to its phenylalanine, the CDR3 spans 16 amino acids. The CDR3 DNA has 48 bases and is translated from base 1. V is clipped by 0 bases and J by 0 bases, and the sequence between their germline boundaries is 9 bases long. The germline V gene encodes CDR1 LNHNV and CDR2 YYDKDF (reference sequence). Source material: blood, either unsorted or a sorted T cell fraction (not recorded which). The source of this sequence is a male donor with ankylosing spondylitis or in good health (not recorded which). The sequence is built from TRBV15 and TRBJ1-3; the D gene remains uncertain. The bases are TGTGCCACCAGCAGAGATAATCCTGGCTCTGGAAACACCATATATTTT. This is translated as CATSRDNPGSGNTIYF.